Here is one TCR beta chain with its context. Antigen specificity is unknown. These data belong to a study of T cells after yellow fever vaccination. Study summary: The authors prepared low-cell-number fractions using SMART-Seq v4 Ultra Low Input.

General study points: Repertoires sorted by FACS could include abundant clonotypes that are contaminants from the bulk population. Few clonotypes appeared in both CD4 and CD8 compartments.

Germline V CDR1 and CDR2: SGHTA, FQGNSA. V shed 6 bases and J shed 7 bases, with 16 bases lying between them. This CDR3 contains 13 residues. Universal primer sites and UMIs were introduced during 5'RACE template-switching synthesis of TCR cDNA. A single record per CDR3 protein comes from TCRdb applying MiXCR to the 5' RACE reads. The profile covers nearly 350,000 distinct CDR3 sequences, with 8.1% appearing a single time and about 16% taken by the ten largest. The V gene is TRBV7-2, the J gene TRBJ2-7; D not certain. This TCR was recovered from a man aged 18 to 29 who received the YFV17D yellow fever vaccine. The sequences come from PBMCs, collected roughly 45 days after the first yellow fever vaccination. The CDR3 coding sequence is TGTGCCAGCAGTCCTGGAACCCGGCGGGAGCAGTACTTC. This codes for CASSPGTRREQYF.